Shown below are 24 T cell receptor beta chains from a single sample sequenced in a study of cytomegalovirus exposure and HLA in healthy donors. A multiplex PCR was run with 60 Vbeta primers and 13 Jbeta primers. Data came from immunoSEQ multiplex PCR; TCRdb stores just in-frame clones and leaves some out. The data show about 110,000 clones, with roughly 70% seen just once and approximately 14% held by the top ten. Sequencing was performed on PBMCs. The receptors derive from a woman in her forties in good health and CMV-seropositive.

The V and J genes are TRBV25-1 and TRBJ2-3, with D uncertain. From germline, CDR1 is MGHDK and CDR2 SYGVNS. This CDR3 is 11 amino acids long. V lost 5 bases and J lost 6, with 6 bases in between. CDR3 amino acids: CASSITDTQYF. CDR3 DNA: TGTGCCAGCAGTATAACTGATACGCAGTATTTT.

The rearrangement links TRBV5-1 to TRBJ2-1; 7 nucleotides line up with TRBD2. Germline CDR1 SGHRS, CDR2 YFSETQ. The trim removed 5 bases at V and 3 bases at J, leaving 5 bases unmatched. This CDR3 is built from 14 residues. CDR3 sequence reads: CASRVGGIYNEQFF. CDR3 bases: TGCGCCAGCAGGGTGGGGGGGATCTACAATGAGCAGTTCTTC.

V and J are TRBV2 and TRBJ2-5; a possible D gene is TRBD2 (6 bases). TRBJ2-7 matches the DNA end more closely, so the J call is doubtful. Per germline, CDR1 SNHLY and CDR2 FYNNEI. CDR3 length: 14 residues. In DNA form, the CDR3 reads TGTGCCAGCAGTGTTCAGGGAGGACAATACGAGCAGTACTTC. Its protein is CASSVQGGQYEQYF.

This clone has more than one count but fewer than ten. The chain couples TRBV30 to TRBJ2-7, with TRBD2 identical over 7 bases. The CDR3 has 17 residues. V was pared by 2 bases and J by 0 bases, with 13 bases of the junction left unmatched. Germline CDR1 and CDR2: GTSNPN and SVGIG (reference sequence). The CDR3 sequence is CAWSPGGGAFVSYEQYF. The CDR3 DNA reads as TGTGCCTGGAGTCCCGGCGGGGGAGCGTTTGTCTCCTACGAGCAGTACTTC.

The chain uses TRBV6-6 and TRBJ2-5, with D maybe TRBD2 (5 bases). CDR1 MNHNY and CDR2 SVGAGI come from the germline V gene (reference sequence). The ends were cut back, 5 bases at V and 5 bases at J, with 18 bases in the middle. The CDR3 sequence is 15 residues long. The CDR3 coding sequence is TGTGCCAGCAGTCAAGCGGTCGGTGGTCGGGAGACCCAGTACTTC. Its protein product is CASSQAVGGRETQYF.

This sequence joins TRBV6-5 and TRBJ1-6, with 11 bases fitting TRBD1. The CDR3 totals 14 residues. V shed 6 bases and J 9 bases; nucleotides not matched to a gene: 4. Germline V gives CDR1 MNHEY, CDR2 SVGAGI. DNA of the CDR3: TGTGCCAGCAGCCGAGGACAGGGGGCTTCACCCCTCCACTTT. Translating gives CASSRGQGASPLHF.

There are a few counts of this clone. Here the CDR3 reads CAISVRLTLAKNIQYF. The CDR3 region has the DNA TGTGCCATCAGTGTCAGGCTGACCTTAGCCAAAAACATTCAGTACTTC. The V call is TRBV10-3, the J call TRBJ2-4; D gene unclear. The germline V and J ends were trimmed by 4 bases and 0 bases, with 13 bases remaining between them. The germline gives CDR1 ENHRY, CDR2 SYGVKD. The CDR3 spans 16 residues.

This clone was detected a few times. This chain joins TRBV2 and TRBJ1-1; 9 nucleotides line up with TRBD1. Germline V CDR1 and CDR2: SNHLY, FYNNEI. Trimming took 8 bases from V and 1 from J; bases not matched to a gene: 5. This CDR3 is 14 amino acids long. CDR3 region: CASGGQGPNTEAFF. Here the CDR3 DNA reads TGTGCCAGCGGGGGACAGGGACCGAACACTGAAGCTTTCTTT. The full variable domain, in which reference TRBV2 and TRBJ1-1 provide the parts outside the CDR3, is EPEVTQTPSHQVTQMGQEVILRCVPISNHLYFYWYRQILGQKVEFLVSFYNNEISEKSEIFDDQFSVERPDGSNFTLKIRSTKLEDSAMYFCASGGQGPNTEAFFGQGTRLTVV.

In its sample, this clone was seen a few times. The rearrangement uses TRBV25-1 and TRBJ2-6, with 10 bases matching TRBD1. The CDR3 has 17 amino acids. Germline-derived CDR1 and CDR2 are MGHDK and SYGVNS. The trim removed 2 bases at V and 2 bases at J, leaving 3 bases unmatched. This CDR3 is CASSERTGGPGANVLTF. The DNA of the CDR3 is TGTGCCAGCAGTGAACGGACAGGGGGGCCTGGGGCCAACGTCCTGACTTTC.

The V gene is TRBV5-1, the J gene TRBJ1-1, with D hard to call. Trimming pared 6 bases from V and 0 bases from J, leaving 15 bases between. This CDR3 contains 15 residues. Looked up from germline, CDR1 is SGHRS and CDR2 is YFSETQ. DNA for the CDR3: TGCGCCAGCACCACCGAACCGGAGGTGAACACTGAAGCTTTCTTT. Translating it yields CASTTEPEVNTEAFF.

This clone appeared a few times. The V and J genes are TRBV5-1 and TRBJ1-3, with unresolved D. CDR1 is SGHRS and CDR2 is YFSETQ in the germline V gene. This CDR3 region has 14 residues. V lost 4 bases, J lost 2 bases, and 10 bases lay in between. The CDR3 sequence: CASSHAAAGNTIYF. The CDR3 DNA is TGCGCCAGCAGCCACGCAGCGGCTGGAAACACCATATATTTT.

V gene TRBV6-6 combines with J gene TRBJ1-4, with D tentatively TRBD1 (5 bases). Trimming removed 6 bases at V and 6 bases at J, with 11 bases between. The CDR3 covers 13 residues. Germline V gives CDR1 MNHNY, CDR2 SVGAGI (reference sequence). CDR3 amino acids: CASRGGSYEKLFF. The DNA of the CDR3 is TGTGCCAGCAGGGGGGGATCTTATGAAAAACTGTTTTTT.

This clone was found a few times. The chain has TRBV6-5 and TRBJ2-7; 9 positions agree with TRBD2. The V segment lost 8 bases and the J segment 6 bases; nucleotides outside the gene matches: 8. CDR3 length equals 13 residues. CDR1 is MNHEY and CDR2 is SVGAGI in the germline V gene. This chain's CDR3 is CASLGGGAREQYF. The DNA for the CDR3 is TGTGCCAGCCTCGGCGGGGGGGCCCGCGAGCAGTACTTC.

The gene calls are TRBV30 and TRBJ2-5; D possibly corresponds to TRBD2 (6 bases). This CDR3 has 13 amino acids. V shed 1 base and J shed 5 bases, with 11 bases lying between them. Germline CDR1 is GTSNPN and CDR2 is SVGIG (reference sequence). The CDR3 sequence: CAWSGLARETQYF. The CDR3 nucleotides read TGTGCCTGGAGTGGGCTAGCGCGGGAGACCCAGTACTTC. The whole variable domain, filled in from reference TRBV30 and TRBJ2-5, reads SQTIHQWPATLVQPVGSPLSLECTVEGTSNPNLYWYRQAAGRGLQLLFYSVGIGQISSEVPQNLSASRPQDRQFILSSKKLLLSDSGFYLCAWSGLARETQYFGPGTRLLVL.

Comment on this clone: Other DNA sequences of this sample code for an identical CDR3. CDR3: CASSFWDRDTAGYTF. In nucleotides, the CDR3 is TGTGCCAGCAGCTTCTGGGACAGGGATACAGCTGGCTACACCTTC. The chain is built from TRBV7-2 and TRBJ1-2; 9 bases match TRBD1. The trim removed 3 bases at V and 7 bases at J, leaving 9 bases unmatched. This CDR3 is 15 amino acids long. The germline gives CDR1 SGHTA, CDR2 FQGNSA. Complete variable domain (other parts from reference TRBV7-2 and TRBJ1-2): GAGVSQSPSNKVTEKGKDVELRCDPISGHTALYWYRQSLGQGLEFLIYFQGNSAPDKSGLPSDRFSAERTGGSVSTLTIQRTQQEDSAVYLCASSFWDRDTAGYTFGSGTRLTVV.

For the CDR3, the DNA is TGTGCCAGCAGCCCGAGACTCCCGGGACAGGGGAGCTACGAGCAGTACTTC. Translating gives CASSPRLPGQGSYEQYF. This sequence joins TRBV2 and TRBJ2-7, with 10 nucleotides matching TRBD1. CDR1 is SNHLY and CDR2 is FYNNEI in the germline V gene. Unmatched junction bases numbered 14, after V lost 6 bases and J lost 3 bases. The CDR3 totals 17 residues.

The chain carries TRBV10-1 and TRBJ2-6, with TRBD1 as a possible D gene (6 bases). The CDR3 is 17 residues long. The V end was cut by 6 bases, the J end by 0 bases, with 15 bases between. CDR1 is WNHNN, CDR2 SYGVQD, per germline (reference sequence). The CDR3 DNA follows: TGCGCCAGCAGGCTAGGACAGAGCTGCTCTGGGGCCAACGTCCTGACTTTC. Amino acid sequence: CASRLGQSCSGANVLTF.

J is TRBJ1-2 and V is TRBV12-5, with D perhaps matching TRBD1 (5 bases). Germline V gene sequence: CDR1 LGHNT, CDR2 FRNRAP. V gave up 5 bases and J gave up 3 bases, with 19 bases separating them. There are 16 residues in the CDR3. CDR3 sequence (DNA): TGTGCTAGTGGTATCCTCCCCCTCGACAGCTACTATGGCTACACCTTC. This sequence encodes CASGILPLDSYYGYTF.

To note about this clone: Other DNA sequences from this sample encode an identical CDR3 as well. The chain has TRBV5-1 and TRBJ1-1; D gene unclear. The CDR3 consists of 13 residues. Germline V gene data show CDR1 as SGHRS and CDR2 as YFSETQ. V was pared by 1 base and J by 0 bases, with 4 bases between. Here the CDR3 reads CASSLTVNTEAFF. The CDR3 DNA reads TGCGCCAGCAGCTTGACGGTGAACACTGAAGCTTTCTTT.

The rearrangement links TRBV7-3 to TRBJ1-1; 9 bases map to TRBD1. J lost 5 bases, V lost 5 bases, and 9 bases had no gene match. Germline loops: CDR1 SGHTA, CDR2 FQGTGA. The CDR3 contains 15 residues. CDR3: CASSQQGAGRTEAFF. The CDR3, as DNA: TGTGCCAGCAGCCAACAGGGGGCCGGGAGGACTGAAGCTTTCTTT.

The V call is TRBV11-2, the J call TRBJ2-1; D unresolved. CDR1 is SGHAT and CDR2 is FQNNGV in the germline V gene. V was trimmed by 8 bases and J by 4 bases, leaving 6 bases between them. This CDR3 spans 11 amino acids. The CDR3 region is CASVQYNEQFF. As DNA, the CDR3 is TGTGCCAGCGTCCAATACAATGAGCAGTTCTTC.

CDR3 amino acids: CARGQTSSYNSPLHF. The CDR3 DNA reads TGTGCCAGGGGACAGACGAGCTCCTATAATTCACCCCTCCACTTT. The chain has TRBV2 and TRBJ1-6; 7 nucleotides line up with TRBD1. CDR1 is SNHLY, CDR2 FYNNEI, per germline. V shed 9 bases, J shed 0 bases, and the junction held 5 bases outside the gene matches. CDR3 length: 15 residues.

In its sample, this clone was seen a few times. J is TRBJ1-5 and V is TRBV27; 8 bases line up with TRBD1. Per the germline V gene, CDR1 is MNHEY and CDR2 is SMNVEV (reference sequence). V dropped 2 bases and J dropped 4; count of bases not matched to a gene: 13. This CDR3 has 18 residues. The DNA of the CDR3 is TGTGCCAGCAGTTTAAGAGTGGGGCGACAGGGGAGAAATCAGCCCCAGCATTTT. This encodes CASSLRVGRQGRNQPQHF.

This chain joins TRBV30 and TRBJ1-5; 7 bases align to TRBD1. The CDR3 runs to 13 residues. The V segment lost 5 bases and the J segment 5 bases; nucleotides outside the gene matches: 6. Germline assignment: CDR1 GTSNPN and CDR2 SVGIG (reference sequence). The CDR3 protein is CAWALTGDQPQHF. For the CDR3, the DNA is TGTGCCTGGGCACTCACAGGGGATCAGCCCCAGCATTTT.